Listed below are T cell receptor beta chains from one sample, sequenced in a study of T cell clonotyping in hematopoietic cell transplantation. Clones were sequenced by immunoSEQ multiplex PCR, and TCRdb holds only the in-frame ones, with some missing. The table shows 69,000 or so clones, with roughly 93% occurring only once. The sequenced material came from peripheral blood mononuclear cells. These receptors all stem from a man aged 50-59 years in good health. Some clones in this sample may be carry-over from other donors' samples. Both conserved end residues are part of each CDR3. The order of the fields is V gene, clone size, J gene, D gene, CDR3 DNA, CDR3 protein. The D gene is left open where the match is weak. Only some rows state a clone size, as once, few, many or a class for expanded clones.

>TRBV19|-|TRBJ1-3|-
TGTGCCAGTACCACAGCGAACGCTCTCGGAAACACCATATATTTT
CASTTANALGNTIYF
>TRBV4-1|-|TRBJ1-5|-
TGCGCCAGCAGCCAAGAAGGGGTCTATCAGCCCCAGCATTTT
CASSQEGVYQPQHF
>TRBV28|-|TRBJ2-2|-
TGTGCCAGCAGTTTATTAGGGGGCGGGGAGCTGTTTTTT
CASSLLGGGELFF
>TRBV5-1|-|TRBJ1-6|-
TGCGCCAGCAGCTTGGCAGGTCTTCATAATTCACCCCTCCACTTT
CASSLAGLHNSPLHF
>TRBV19|-|TRBJ1-2|-
TGTGCCAGTAGTCCGTCCGGGGCGGGTGGCTACACCTTC
CASSPSGAGGYTF
>TRBV15|-|TRBJ1-2|-
TGTGCCACCAGTTCAGCCTTAAGTGGCTACACCTTC
CATSSALSGYTF
>TRBV11-2|-|TRBJ2-3|-
TGTGCCAGCAGCTCAAGGGGGGGCTACACAGATACGCAGTATTTT
CASSSRGGYTDTQYF
>TRBV5-1|-|TRBJ2-7|TRBD2
TGCGCCAGCAGCTTGAAGCCACGGACTAGGGGCGTTTACGAGCAGTACTTC
CASSLKPRTRGVYEQYF
>TRBV18|-|TRBJ1-1|-
TGTGCCAGCTCCCCTATATCGACTGAAGCTTTCTTT
CASSPISTEAFF
>TRBV11-3|few|TRBJ2-2|-
TGTGCCAGCAGCACAAGTGGGTGGGGCCTCGGGACCGGGGAGCTGTTTTTT
CASSTSGWGLGTGELFF
>TRBV5-1|few|TRBJ1-2|TRBD1
TGCGCCAGCAGCCCGCGGTCAGGGGGCGACTACACCTTC
CASSPRSGGDYTF
>TRBV4-1|-|TRBJ2-7|-
TGCGCCAGCAGCCAAGAGTTGTCGGGACACCCACTCTACGAGCAGTACTTC
CASSQELSGHPLYEQYF
>TRBV25-1|-|TRBJ2-1|-
TGTGCCAGCAGTGATGTTGGCCACGTATACAATGAGCAGTTCTTC
CASSDVGHVYNEQFF
>TRBV4-1|-|TRBJ1-1|-
TGCGCCAGCAGCCAAGCTGGGTTCACTGAAGCTTTCTTT
CASSQAGFTEAFF
>TRBV2|-|TRBJ2-7|TRBD2
TGTGCCAGCAATACCGGGACTAGCGGGAGAGGGAGGTACGAGCAGTACTTC
CASNTGTSGRGRYEQYF
>TRBV27|-|TRBJ2-7|-
TGTGCCAGCAGTTTAGGCTACAGGGACCCCGAGCAGTACTTC
CASSLGYRDPEQYF
>TRBV28|-|TRBJ1-5|-
TGTGCCAGCAGTCAGGGTCATCGGCAGCCCCAGCATTTT
CASSQGHRQPQHF
>TRBV6-1|-|TRBJ1-1|-
TGTGCCAGCAGTGAAGCGGGACGGAACACTGAAGCTTTCTTT
CASSEAGRNTEAFF
>TRBV29-1|once|TRBJ2-6|-
TGCAGCGTTGGGTACGGCTCCTCTGGGGCCAACGTCCTGACTTTC
CSVGYGSSGANVLTF
>TRBV18|-|TRBJ1-4|-
TGTGCCAGCTCCCCTTCCGGGTCCGGAGAATCTGAAAAACTGTTTTTT
CASSPSGSGESEKLFF
>TRBV7-2|-|TRBJ2-5|-
TGTGCCAGCAGCCCCCAGGGCCAAGAGACCCAGTACTTC
CASSPQGQETQYF
>TRBV5-1|-|TRBJ2-5|-
TGCGCCAGCAGCCCCGTTTCGGCGATATCGGTGGAGACCCAGTACTTC
CASSPVSAISVETQYF
>TRBV7-2|-|TRBJ1-2|TRBD1
TGTGCCAGCAGCTCCACAGGGGGTGGTGGCTACACCTTC
CASSSTGGGGYTF
>TRBV5-1|-|TRBJ2-1|-
TGCGCCAGCAGCTTGAGGATGTTTTACAATGAGCAGTTCTTC
CASSLRMFYNEQFF
>TRBV7-3|-|TRBJ2-1|-
TGTGCCAGCAGCTCTGACAGCTACAATGAGCAGTTCTTC
CASSSDSYNEQFF
>TRBV6-6|once|TRBJ2-7|TRBD2
TGTGCCAGCAGTAAGTCCGGGACTAGCGGAGATTACGAGCAGTACTTC
CASSKSGTSGDYEQYF
>TRBV25-1|-|TRBJ1-1|-
TGTGCCAGCAGTGAGCCACTGAACACTGAAGCTTTCTTT
CASSEPLNTEAFF
>TRBV5-1|-|TRBJ2-3|-
TGCGCCAGCAGCTTAGAGAGAAGCACACGAGATACGCAGTATTTT
CASSLERSTRDTQYF
>TRBV13|-|TRBJ2-3|-
TGTGCCAGCAGCTCGGTAGGGCAAGCAGATACGCAGTATTTT
CASSSVGQADTQYF
>TRBV9|-|TRBJ1-2|-
TGTGCCAGCAGCCTAACGGCAGGGTATGGCTACACCTTC
CASSLTAGYGYTF
>TRBV6-1|-|TRBJ2-7|TRBD1
TGTGCCAGCTGGGACAGGGCTAAGCAGTACTTC
CASWDRAKQYF
>TRBV5-1|-|TRBJ2-5|-
TGCGCCAGCAGCTACCGCGGGACTTCACAAGAGACCCAGTACTTC
CASSYRGTSQETQYF
>TRBV28|once|TRBJ1-2|-
TGTGCCAGCAGCCCACAGGGACTCTATGGCTACACCTTC
CASSPQGLYGYTF
>TRBV6-6|-|TRBJ2-5|-
TGTGCCAGCAGTTACTCAGGTCGAGAGACCCAGTACTTC
CASSYSGRETQYF
>TRBV19|-|TRBJ2-7|TRBD2
TGTGCCAGTAGTGTAGCCGGGACTAGCGGTCTCTACGAGCAGTACTTC
CASSVAGTSGLYEQYF
>TRBV7-2|-|TRBJ1-6|-
TGTGCCAGCAGCCGAGAGGGGGTCGGTGATTCACCCCTCCACTTT
CASSREGVGDSPLHF
>TRBV7-8|-|TRBJ1-6|TRBD1
TGTGCCAGCAGCTTCCCTCCGGGACAGGGGGCACGGTCACCCCTCCACTTT
CASSFPPGQGARSPLHF
>TRBV19|-|TRBJ2-3|TRBD1
TGTGCCAGTAGGAGGCAGGGGGCTTTGGGGACAGATACGCAGTATTTT
CASRRQGALGTDTQYF
>TRBV29-1|-|TRBJ1-1|-
TGCAGCGTTGTAAGGGGAGAGAACACTGAAGCTTTCTTT
CSVVRGENTEAFF
>TRBV20-1|-|TRBJ1-1|-
TGCAGTGCCACCGGGATTGAAGCTTTCTTT
CSATGIEAFF
>TRBV29-1|-|TRBJ2-7|-
TGCAGCGTGGGTTCCGCCTACGAGCAGTACTTC
CSVGSAYEQYF
>TRBV6-1|-|TRBJ2-7|-
TGTGCCAGCAGTGATGGCAGACGCTACGAGCAGTACTTC
CASSDGRRYEQYF
>TRBV27|-|TRBJ1-5|-
TGTGCCAGCAGTTTCGGGGTCGGCAATCAGCCCCAGCATTTT
CASSFGVGNQPQHF